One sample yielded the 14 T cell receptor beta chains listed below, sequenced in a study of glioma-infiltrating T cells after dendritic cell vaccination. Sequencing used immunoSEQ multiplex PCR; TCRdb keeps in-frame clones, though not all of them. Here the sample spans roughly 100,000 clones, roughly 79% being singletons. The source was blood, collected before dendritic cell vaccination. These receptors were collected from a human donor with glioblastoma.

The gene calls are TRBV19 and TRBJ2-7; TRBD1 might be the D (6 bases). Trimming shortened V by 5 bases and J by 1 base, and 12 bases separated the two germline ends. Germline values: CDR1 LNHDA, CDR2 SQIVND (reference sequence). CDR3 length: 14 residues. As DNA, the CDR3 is TGTGCCAGTAGTGTTCGGACAGCTTCCTACGAGCAGTACTTC. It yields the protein CASSVRTASYEQYF. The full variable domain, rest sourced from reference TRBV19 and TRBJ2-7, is DGGITQSPKYLFRKEGQNVTLSCEQNLNHDAMYWYRQDPGQGLRLIYYSQIVNDFQKGDIAEGYSVSREKKESFPLTVTSAQKNPTAFYLCASSVRTASYEQYFGPGTRLTVT.

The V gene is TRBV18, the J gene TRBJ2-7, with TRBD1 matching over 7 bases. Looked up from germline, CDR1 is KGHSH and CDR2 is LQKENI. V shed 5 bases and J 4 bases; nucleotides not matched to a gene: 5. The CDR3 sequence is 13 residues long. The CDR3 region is CASSAGTDYEQYF. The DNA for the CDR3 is TGTGCCAGCTCAGCCGGGACAGATTACGAGCAGTACTTC.

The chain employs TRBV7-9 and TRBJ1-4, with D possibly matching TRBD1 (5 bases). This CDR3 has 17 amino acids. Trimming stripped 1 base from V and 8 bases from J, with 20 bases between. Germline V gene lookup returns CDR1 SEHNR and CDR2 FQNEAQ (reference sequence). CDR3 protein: CASSLGRRGLEGEKLFF. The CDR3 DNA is TGTGCCAGCAGCTTAGGACGACGGGGACTGGAGGGCGAAAAACTGTTTTTT.

The CDR3 region is CASSSPGLAIYNEQFF. CDR3 coding DNA: TGTGCCAGCAGCTCCCCCGGACTAGCGATCTACAATGAGCAGTTCTTC. The gene calls are TRBV5-8 and TRBJ2-1, with 9 positions matching TRBD2. CDR1 is SGHTS, CDR2 YDEGEE, per germline. With 3 bases clipped from V and 3 bases from J, the junction kept 7 bases outside the gene matches. The CDR3 is made up of 16 amino acids.

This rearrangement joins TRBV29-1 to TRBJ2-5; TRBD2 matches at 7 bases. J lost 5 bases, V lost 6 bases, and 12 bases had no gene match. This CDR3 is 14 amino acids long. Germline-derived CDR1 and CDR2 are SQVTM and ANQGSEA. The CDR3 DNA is TGCAGCGTACTTCCCGGACTAGGGTACGAGACCCAGTACTTC. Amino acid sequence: CSVLPGLGYETQYF.

CDR3: CASSQGFGTGFEQYF. In DNA, the CDR3 is TGTGCCAGCAGCCAAGGGTTTGGGACAGGGTTCGAGCAGTACTTC. This chain joins TRBV6-5 and TRBJ2-7; 9 bases map to TRBD1. J gave up 6 bases and V 6 bases, and 12 bases lay outside the gene matches. Germline V lookup: CDR1 MNHEY, CDR2 SVGAGI. This CDR3 is 15 amino acids long.

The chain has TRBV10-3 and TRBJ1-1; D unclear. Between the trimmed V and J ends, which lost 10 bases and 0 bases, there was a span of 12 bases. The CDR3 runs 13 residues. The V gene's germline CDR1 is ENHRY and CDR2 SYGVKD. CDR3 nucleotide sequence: TGTGCCACAAAGAGAGACATGAACACTGAAGCTTTCTTT. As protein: CATKRDMNTEAFF.

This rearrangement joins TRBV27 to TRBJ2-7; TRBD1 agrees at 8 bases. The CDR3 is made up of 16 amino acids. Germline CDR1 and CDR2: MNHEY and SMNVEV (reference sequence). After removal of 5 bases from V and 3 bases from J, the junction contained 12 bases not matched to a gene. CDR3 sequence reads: CASSISRDRNVYEQYF. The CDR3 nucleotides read TGTGCCAGCAGTATCTCCCGGGACAGGAATGTCTACGAGCAGTACTTC.

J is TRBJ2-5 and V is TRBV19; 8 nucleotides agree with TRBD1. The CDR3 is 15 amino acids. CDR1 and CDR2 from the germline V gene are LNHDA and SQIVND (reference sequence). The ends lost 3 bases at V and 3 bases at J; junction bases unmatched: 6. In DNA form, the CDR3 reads TGTGCCAGTAGTATTGGACTGACAGGGGAAGAGACCCAGTACTTC. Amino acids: CASSIGLTGEETQYF.

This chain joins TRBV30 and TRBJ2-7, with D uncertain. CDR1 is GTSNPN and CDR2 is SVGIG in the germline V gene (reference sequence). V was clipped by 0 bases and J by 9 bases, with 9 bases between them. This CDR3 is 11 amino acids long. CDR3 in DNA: TGTGCCTGGAGTGTAGCCGCAGGGCAGTACTTC. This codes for CAWSVAAGQYF.

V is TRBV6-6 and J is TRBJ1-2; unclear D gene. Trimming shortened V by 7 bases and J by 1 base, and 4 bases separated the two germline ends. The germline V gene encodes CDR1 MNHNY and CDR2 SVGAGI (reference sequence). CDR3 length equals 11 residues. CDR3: CASNGNYGYTF. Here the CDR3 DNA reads TGTGCCAGCAACGGTAACTATGGCTACACCTTC.

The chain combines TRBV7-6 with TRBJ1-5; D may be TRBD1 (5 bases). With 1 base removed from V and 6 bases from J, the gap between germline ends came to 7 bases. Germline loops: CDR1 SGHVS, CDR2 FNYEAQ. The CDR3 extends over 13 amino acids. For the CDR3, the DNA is TGTGCCAGCAGCTTAGGGGGGGGTCAGCCCCAGCATTTT. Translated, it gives CASSLGGGQPQHF.

In nucleotides, the CDR3 is TGCGCCAGCAGACATTCCCCCGGGACTGGAAATCGAGAGACCCAGTACTTC. Translating gives CASRHSPGTGNRETQYF. This chain joins TRBV5-1 and TRBJ2-5; possibly TRBD2 for D (6 bases). This CDR3 has 17 amino acids. V was trimmed by 5 bases and J by 4 bases, leaving 24 bases between them. The V gene's germline CDR1 is SGHRS and CDR2 YFSETQ.

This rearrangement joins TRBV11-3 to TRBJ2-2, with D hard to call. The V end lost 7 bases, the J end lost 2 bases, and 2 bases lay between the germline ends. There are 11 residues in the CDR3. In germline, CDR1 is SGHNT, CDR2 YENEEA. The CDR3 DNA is TGTGCCAGCACTAACACCGGGGAGCTGTTTTTT. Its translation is CASTNTGELFF.